Below, one T cell receptor beta chain is given with its context. Its antigen is as yet unknown. The CDR3 extends over 12 amino acids. The V gene's germline CDR1 is SNHLY and CDR2 FYNNEI. J was trimmed by 10 bases and V by 4 bases; bases with no gene match: 5. The data stem from a study of cytomegalovirus exposure and HLA in healthy donors. Overall study results and limits: Analyses of presence and absence presupposed an approximately uniform sequencing depth across donors. Reportedly, fewer N-insertions than the approximately 690-donor mean appeared in an Asian-associated ancestry cluster in a later analysis.

Although they were nominally healthy when sampled, donors likely had unrecorded immune exposures. PCR amplification relied on 60 Vbeta primers (plus 13 Jbeta primers). Method: immunoSEQ multiplex PCR; TCRdb's copy keeps in-frame clones and lacks some. Of hundreds of thousands of clones listed, around 76% are singletons. Sample: PBMCs. This chain connects TRBV2 to TRBJ2-7; 9 bases match TRBD1. The receptor was derived from a man younger than 35 in good health and CMV-seronegative. CDR3 protein: CASSGDRATQYF. The DNA for the CDR3 is TGTGCCAGCAGTGGGGACAGGGCTACCCAGTACTTC.